This TCR beta chain was recorded in a study of cytomegalovirus exposure and HLA in healthy donors. The study's findings and limits: A later analysis reported that several of the most significant clusters appeared to be linked to common viral pathogens, among them Epstein-Barr virus. Across donors, presence/absence analyses took sequencing depth to be roughly uniform. An analysis that was carried out later associated 16,951 TCR beta sequences with HLA alleles at 0.05 false discovery rate.

V dropped 4 bases and J dropped 2; count of bases not matched to a gene: 5. This CDR3 spans 14 amino acids. The germline CDR1 and CDR2 sequences are SGDLS and YYNGEE. The table lists this clone with a few counts. Its specificity is unknown. Whereas donors were nominally healthy upon sampling, unrecorded immune exposures were probable. Use of 60 Vbeta and 13 Jbeta primers characterized the PCR. Sequenced by immunoSEQ multiplex PCR; TCRdb stores in-frame clones only, minus some. The sample records 160,000 or so clones, roughly three quarters being singletons. This chain joins TRBV9 and TRBJ1-1; the match to TRBD1 covers 7 bases. The sequencing sample was made of PBMCs. This TCR was recovered from a man younger than 35 in good health and CMV-seropositive. This chain's CDR3 is CASSLGTVNTEAFF. The CDR3 DNA reads as TGTGCCAGCAGCCTGGGGACAGTTAACACTGAAGCTTTCTTT.